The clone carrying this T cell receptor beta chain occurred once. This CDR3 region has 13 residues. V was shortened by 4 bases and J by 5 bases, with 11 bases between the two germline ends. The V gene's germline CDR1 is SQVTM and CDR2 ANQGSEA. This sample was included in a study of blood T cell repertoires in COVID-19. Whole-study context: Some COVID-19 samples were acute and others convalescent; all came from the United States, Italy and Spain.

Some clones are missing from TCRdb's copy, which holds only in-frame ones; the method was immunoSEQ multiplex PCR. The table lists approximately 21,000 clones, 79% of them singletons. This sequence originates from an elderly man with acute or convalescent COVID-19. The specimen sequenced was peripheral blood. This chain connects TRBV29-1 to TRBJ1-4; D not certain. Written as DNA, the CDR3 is TGCAGCGTTGTAGAGGGCTCGAATGAAAAACTGTTTTTT. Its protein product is CSVVEGSNEKLFF.